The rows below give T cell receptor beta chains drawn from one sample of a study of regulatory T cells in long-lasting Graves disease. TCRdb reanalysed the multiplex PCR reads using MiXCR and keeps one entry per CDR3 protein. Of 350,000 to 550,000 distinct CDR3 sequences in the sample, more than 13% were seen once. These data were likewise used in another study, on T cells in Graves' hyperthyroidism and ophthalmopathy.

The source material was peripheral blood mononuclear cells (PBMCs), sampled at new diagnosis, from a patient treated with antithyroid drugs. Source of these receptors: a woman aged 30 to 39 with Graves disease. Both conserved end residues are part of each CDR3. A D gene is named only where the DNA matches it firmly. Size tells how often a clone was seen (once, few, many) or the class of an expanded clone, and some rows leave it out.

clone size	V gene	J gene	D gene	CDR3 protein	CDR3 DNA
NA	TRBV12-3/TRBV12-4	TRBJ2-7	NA	CASSERAAYEQYF	TGTGCCAGCAGCGAGCGGGCCGCCTACGAGCAGTACTTC
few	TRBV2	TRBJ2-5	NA	CASGLTGRETQYF	TGTGCCAGCGGCTTAACAGGGAGAGAGACCCAGTACTTC
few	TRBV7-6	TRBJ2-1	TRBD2	CASSPVPGLEYNEQFF	TGTGCCAGCAGCCCTGTACCGGGACTAGAATACAATGAGCAGTTCTTC
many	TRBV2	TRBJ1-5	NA	CASTSGEAQPQHF	TGTGCCAGCACGTCAGGGGAGGCTCAGCCCCAGCATTTT
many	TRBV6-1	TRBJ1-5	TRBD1	CATRLRDRDQPQHF	TGTGCCACCCGACTCCGGGACAGGGATCAGCCCCAGCATTTT
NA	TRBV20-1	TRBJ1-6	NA	CSAWDFPRRSRNSPLHF	TGCAGTGCTTGGGACTTTCCCAGAAGGAGTCGGAATTCACCCCTCCACTTT
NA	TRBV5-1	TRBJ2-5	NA	CASSWRRGTQYF	TGCGCCAGCAGCTGGAGACGGGGGACCCAGTACTTC
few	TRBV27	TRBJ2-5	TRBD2	CASRGLAGSWETQYF	TGTGCCAGCAGGGGACTAGCGGGAAGCTGGGAGACCCAGTACTTC
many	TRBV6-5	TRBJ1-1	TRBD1	CASSYDRGRSTEAFF	TGTGCCAGCAGTTACGACAGGGGTCGGAGCACTGAAGCTTTCTTT
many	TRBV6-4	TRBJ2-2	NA	CASSDSASTGELFF	TGTGCCAGCAGTGACTCTGCTAGCACCGGGGAGCTGTTTTTT
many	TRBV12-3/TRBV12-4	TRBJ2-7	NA	CASSLAGTYEQYF	TGTGCCAGCAGTTTAGCGGGGACCTACGAGCAGTACTTC
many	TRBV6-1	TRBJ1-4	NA	CASSDWEKLFF	TGTGCCAGCAGTGATTGGGAAAAACTGTTTTTT
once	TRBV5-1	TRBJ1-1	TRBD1	CASSLGGQGSTEAFF	TGCGCCAGCAGCTTGGGGGGACAGGGGAGCACTGAAGCTTTCTTT
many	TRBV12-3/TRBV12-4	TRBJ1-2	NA	CASSRDNHGYTF	TGTGCCAGCAGCCGGGACAACCATGGCTACACCTTC
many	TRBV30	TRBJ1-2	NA	CAWSEGDYGYTF	TGTGCCTGGAGTGAGGGGGACTATGGCTACACCTTC
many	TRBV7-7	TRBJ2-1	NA	CASSLGVFNNEQFF	TGTGCCAGCAGCTTAGGAGTCTTCAACAATGAGCAGTTCTTC
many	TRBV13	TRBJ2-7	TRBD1	CASMVRGLSEQYF	TGTGCCAGCATGGTCAGGGGGCTTAGCGAGCAGTACTTC
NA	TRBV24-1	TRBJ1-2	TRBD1	CATSDSTRDRGLNYGYTF	TGTGCCACCAGTGATTCCACACGGGACAGGGGGCTTAACTATGGCTACACCTTC
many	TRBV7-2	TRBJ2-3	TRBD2	CASSHGTSVPDTQYF	TGTGCCAGCAGCCACGGGACTAGCGTCCCAGATACGCAGTATTTT
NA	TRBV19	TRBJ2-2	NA	CASSPNGRRFVPGELFF	TGTGCCAGTAGTCCGAACGGACGCCGGTTTGTCCCCGGGGAGCTGTTTTTT
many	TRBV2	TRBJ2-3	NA	CASSPDSTDTQYF	TGTGCCAGCAGTCCTGACAGCACAGATACGCAGTATTTT
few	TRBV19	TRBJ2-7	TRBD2	CASSIGTSGRWQYF	TGTGCCAGTAGTATCGGGACTAGCGGGAGATGGCAGTACTTC
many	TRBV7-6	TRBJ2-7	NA	CASSTPGSYEQYF	TGTGCCAGCAGCACCCCGGGCTCCTACGAGCAGTACTTC
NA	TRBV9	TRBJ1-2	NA	CASSKGDTDYGYTF	TGTGCCAGCAGCAAAGGAGACACGGACTATGGCTACACCTTC
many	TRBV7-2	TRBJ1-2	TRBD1	CASSSDRGRGYTF	TGTGCCAGCAGCTCGGACAGGGGCAGAGGCTACACCTTC